This T cell receptor (beta chain) originates from a study of T-cell reconstitution after alpha-beta-depleted transplantation in children. Broader study findings: At day 60, the high TCRbeta diversity found in some patients originated from recipient T cells and thymic progenitors that had survived.

For TCRbeta, the library was prepared with unique molecular identifiers. TCRdb used MiXCR to reprocess the PCR reads, holding one entry per CDR3 protein. The sample has around 300,000 distinct CDR3 sequences; about 9.4% are singletons. There are many counts of this clonotype. Its antigen is undetermined. The CDR3 covers 13 residues. Germline assignment: CDR1 MNHNY and CDR2 SVGAGI (reference sequence). The V end lost 0 bases, the J end lost 6 bases, and 9 bases lay between the germline ends. This TCR was sampled from a boy younger than two with acute myeloid leukemia, due to receive a stem cell transplant. The chain carries TRBV6-6 and TRBJ2-7; weak D call: TRBD2 (5 bases). The sample consisted of PBMCs, taken before TCRalphabeta/CD19-depleted stem cell transplant. Here the CDR3 reads CASSYSAGGEQYF. The CDR3 DNA reads as TGTGCCAGCAGTTACTCTGCAGGAGGCGAGCAGTACTTC.